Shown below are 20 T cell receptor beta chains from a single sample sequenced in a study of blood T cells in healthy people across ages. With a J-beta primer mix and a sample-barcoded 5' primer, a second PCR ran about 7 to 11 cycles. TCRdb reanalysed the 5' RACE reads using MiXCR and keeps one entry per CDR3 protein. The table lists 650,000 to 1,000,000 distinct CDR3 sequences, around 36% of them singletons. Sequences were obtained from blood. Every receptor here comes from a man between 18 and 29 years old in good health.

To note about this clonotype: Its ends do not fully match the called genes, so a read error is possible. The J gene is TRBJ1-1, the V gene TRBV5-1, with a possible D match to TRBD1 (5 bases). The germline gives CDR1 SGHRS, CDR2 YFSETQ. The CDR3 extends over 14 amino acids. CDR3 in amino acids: CTSRLGGMNTEAFF. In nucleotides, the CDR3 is TGCACCAGCCGATTGGGGGGTATGAACACTGAAGCTTTCTTT. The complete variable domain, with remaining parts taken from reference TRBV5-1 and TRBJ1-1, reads KAGVTQTPRYLIKTRGQQVTLSCSPISGHRSVSWYQQTPGQGLQFLFEYFSETQRNKGNFPGRFSGRQFSNSRSEMNVSTLELGDSALYLCTSRLGGMNTEAFFGQGTRLTVV.

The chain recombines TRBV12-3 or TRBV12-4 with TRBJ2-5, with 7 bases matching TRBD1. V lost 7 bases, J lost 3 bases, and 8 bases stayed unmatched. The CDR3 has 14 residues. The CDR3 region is CASTQGGRKETQYF. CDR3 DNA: TGTGCCAGCACCCAAGGGGGCAGAAAAGAGACCCAGTACTTC.

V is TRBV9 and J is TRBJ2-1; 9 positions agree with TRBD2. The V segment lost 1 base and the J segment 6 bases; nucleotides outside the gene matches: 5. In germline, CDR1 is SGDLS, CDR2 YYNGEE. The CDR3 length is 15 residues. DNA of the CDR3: TGTGCCAGCAGCGTATCTAGCGGGGCGGCCAATGAGCAGTTCTTC. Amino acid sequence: CASSVSSGAANEQFF. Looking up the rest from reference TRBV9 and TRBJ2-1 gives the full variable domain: DSGVTQTPKHLITATGQRVTLRCSPRSGDLSVYWYQQSLDQGLQFLIQYYNGEERAKGNILERFSAQQFPDLHSELNLSSLELGDSALYFCASSVSSGAANEQFFGPGTRLTVL.

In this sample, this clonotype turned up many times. The DNA of the CDR3 is TGCGCCAGCAGCCCCGGGGCGGACCTTTTCTATGGCTACACCTTC. Amino acids: CASSPGADLFYGYTF. This sequence joins TRBV5-1 and TRBJ1-2, with a tentative D call TRBD1 (5 bases). Germline values: CDR1 SGHRS, CDR2 YFSETQ. The length of the CDR3 is 15 residues. Trimming removed 4 bases at V and 4 bases at J, with 17 bases between. The variable domain in full, completed from reference TRBV5-1 and TRBJ1-2, reads KAGVTQTPRYLIKTRGQQVTLSCSPISGHRSVSWYQQTPGQGLQFLFEYFSETQRNKGNFPGRFSGRQFSNSRSEMNVSTLELGDSALYLCASSPGADLFYGYTFGSGTRLTVV.

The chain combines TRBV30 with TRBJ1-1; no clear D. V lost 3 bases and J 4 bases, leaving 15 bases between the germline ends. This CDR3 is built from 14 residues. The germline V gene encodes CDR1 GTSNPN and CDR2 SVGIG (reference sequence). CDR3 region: CAWSGGSLVTEAFF. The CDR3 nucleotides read TGTGCCTGGAGCGGAGGATCGCTGGTCACTGAAGCTTTCTTT.

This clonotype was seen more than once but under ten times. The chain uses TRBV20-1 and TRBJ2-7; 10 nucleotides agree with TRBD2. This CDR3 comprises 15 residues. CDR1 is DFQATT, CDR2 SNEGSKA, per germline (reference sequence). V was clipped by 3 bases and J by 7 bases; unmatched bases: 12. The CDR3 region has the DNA TGCAGTGCTAGCCTTACTAGCGGGGCTTACAATGAGCAGTACTTC. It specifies CSASLTSGAYNEQYF.

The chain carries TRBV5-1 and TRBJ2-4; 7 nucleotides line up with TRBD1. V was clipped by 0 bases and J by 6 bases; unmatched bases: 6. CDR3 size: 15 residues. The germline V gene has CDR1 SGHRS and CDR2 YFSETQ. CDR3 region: CASSLEAGGSNIQYF. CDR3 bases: TGCGCCAGCAGCTTGGAGGCAGGGGGATCAAACATTCAGTACTTC.

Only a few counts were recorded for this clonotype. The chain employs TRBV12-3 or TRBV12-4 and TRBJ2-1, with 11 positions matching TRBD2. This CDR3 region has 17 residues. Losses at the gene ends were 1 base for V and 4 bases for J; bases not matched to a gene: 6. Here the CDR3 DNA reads TGTGCCAGCAGTTTAGTGGAGGGACTAGCGGAGTACAATGAGCAGTTCTTC. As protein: CASSLVEGLAEYNEQFF.

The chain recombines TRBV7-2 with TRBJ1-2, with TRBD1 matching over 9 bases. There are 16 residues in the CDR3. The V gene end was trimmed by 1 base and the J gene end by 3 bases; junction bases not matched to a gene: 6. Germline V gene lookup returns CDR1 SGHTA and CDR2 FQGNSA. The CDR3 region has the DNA TGTGCCAGCAGCTTAGGAGGGACAGGGTCTGACTATGGCTACACCTTC. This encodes CASSLGGTGSDYGYTF. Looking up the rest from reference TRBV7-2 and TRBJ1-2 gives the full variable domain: GAGVSQSPSNKVTEKGKDVELRCDPISGHTALYWYRQSLGQGLEFLIYFQGNSAPDKSGLPSDRFSAERTGGSVSTLTIQRTQQEDSAVYLCASSLGGTGSDYGYTFGSGTRLTVV.

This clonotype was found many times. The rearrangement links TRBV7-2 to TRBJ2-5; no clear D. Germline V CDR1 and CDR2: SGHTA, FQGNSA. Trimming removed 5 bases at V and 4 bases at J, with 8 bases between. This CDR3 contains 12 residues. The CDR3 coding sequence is TGTGCCAGCAGCCTTTTAAGAGAGACCCAGTACTTC. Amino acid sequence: CASSLLRETQYF. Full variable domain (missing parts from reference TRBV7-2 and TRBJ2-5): GAGVSQSPSNKVTEKGKDVELRCDPISGHTALYWYRQSLGQGLEFLIYFQGNSAPDKSGLPSDRFSAERTGGSVSTLTIQRTQQEDSAVYLCASSLLRETQYFGPGTRLLVL.

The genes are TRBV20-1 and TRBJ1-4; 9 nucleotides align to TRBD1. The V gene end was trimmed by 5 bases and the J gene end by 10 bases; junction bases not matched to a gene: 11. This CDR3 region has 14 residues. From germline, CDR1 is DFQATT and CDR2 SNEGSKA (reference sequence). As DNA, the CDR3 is TGCAGTGCTCAAACCGACCCGGGACAGGGAAAACTGTTTTTT. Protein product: CSAQTDPGQGKLFF.

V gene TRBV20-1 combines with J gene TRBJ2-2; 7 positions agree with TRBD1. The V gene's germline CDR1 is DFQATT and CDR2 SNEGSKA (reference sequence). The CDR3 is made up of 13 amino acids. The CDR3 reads CSYRGQNTGELFF. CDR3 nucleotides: TGCAGCTACAGGGGACAGAACACCGGGGAGCTGTTTTTT.

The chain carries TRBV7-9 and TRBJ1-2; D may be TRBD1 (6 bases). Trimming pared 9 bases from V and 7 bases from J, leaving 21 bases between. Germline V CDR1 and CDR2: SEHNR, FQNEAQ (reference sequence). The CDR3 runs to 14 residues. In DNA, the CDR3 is TGTGCCAGTCCACGCCTCTCAGGGGTCCCTGGCTACACCTTC. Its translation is CASPRLSGVPGYTF. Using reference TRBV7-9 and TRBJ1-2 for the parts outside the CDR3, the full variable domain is DTGVSQNPRHKITKRGQNVTFRCDPISEHNRLYWYRQTLGQGPEFLTYFQNEAQLEKSRLLSDRFSAERPKGSFSTLEIQRTEQGDSAMYLCASPRLSGVPGYTFGSGTRLTVV.

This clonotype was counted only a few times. CDR3 region: CASSQDPPGGGYQPQHF. CDR3 in DNA: TGCGCCAGCAGCCAAGATCCCCCAGGGGGTGGTTATCAGCCCCAGCATTTT. This sequence joins TRBV4-3 and TRBJ1-5; 7 nucleotides align to TRBD1. J was trimmed by 5 bases and V by 0 bases; bases with no gene match: 10. This CDR3 contains 17 residues. The germline CDR1 and CDR2 sequences are LGHNA and YSLEER.

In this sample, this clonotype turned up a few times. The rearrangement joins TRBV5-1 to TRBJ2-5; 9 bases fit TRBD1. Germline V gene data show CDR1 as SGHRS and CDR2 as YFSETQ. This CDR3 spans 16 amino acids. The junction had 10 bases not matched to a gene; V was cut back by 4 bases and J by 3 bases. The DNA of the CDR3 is TGCGCCAGCAGCCTCTTCGGGACAGGGAAAGAAGAGACCCAGTACTTC. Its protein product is CASSLFGTGKEETQYF.

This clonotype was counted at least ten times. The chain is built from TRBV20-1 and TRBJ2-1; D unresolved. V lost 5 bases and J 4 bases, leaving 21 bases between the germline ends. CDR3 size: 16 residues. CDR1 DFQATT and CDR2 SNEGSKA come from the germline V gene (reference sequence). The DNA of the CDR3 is TGCAGTGCTCTTCATAAAGGACGGATGCAGTACAATGAGCAGTTCTTC. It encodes CSALHKGRMQYNEQFF.

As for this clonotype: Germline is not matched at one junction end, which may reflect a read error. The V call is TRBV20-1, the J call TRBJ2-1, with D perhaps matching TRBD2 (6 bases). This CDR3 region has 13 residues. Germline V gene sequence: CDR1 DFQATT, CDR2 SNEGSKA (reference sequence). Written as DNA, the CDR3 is TGCAGTGGATCCCGGGACTCCTCCAATGAGCAGTTCTTC. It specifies CSGSRDSSNEQFF.

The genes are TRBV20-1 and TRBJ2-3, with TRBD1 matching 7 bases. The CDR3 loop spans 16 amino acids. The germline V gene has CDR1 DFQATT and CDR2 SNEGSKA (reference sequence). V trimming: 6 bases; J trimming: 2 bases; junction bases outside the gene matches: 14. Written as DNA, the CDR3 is TGCAGTGCCAATTCCCGACAGGGCAGGACCACAGATACGCAGTATTTT. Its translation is CSANSRQGRTTDTQYF.

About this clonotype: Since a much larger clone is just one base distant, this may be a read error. CDR3 nucleotide sequence: TGCGCCAGCAGCCAAGATCGGCGAGCGGGGACCCATGAGCAGTTCTTC. Residues: CASSQDRRAGTHEQFF. The chain carries TRBV4-3 and TRBJ2-1, with 7 nucleotides matching TRBD2. The V gene's germline CDR1 is LGHNA and CDR2 YSLEER. CDR3 length: 16 residues. V lost 0 bases, J lost 8 bases, and 10 bases stayed unmatched.

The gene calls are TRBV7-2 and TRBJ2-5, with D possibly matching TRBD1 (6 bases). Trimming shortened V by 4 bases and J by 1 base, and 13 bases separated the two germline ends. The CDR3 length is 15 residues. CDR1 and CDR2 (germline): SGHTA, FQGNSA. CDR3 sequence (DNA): TGTGCCAGCAGCTCACCCGGGACATCCCAAGAGACCCAGTACTTC. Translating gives CASSSPGTSQETQYF. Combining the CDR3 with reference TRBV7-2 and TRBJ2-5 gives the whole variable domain GAGVSQSPSNKVTEKGKDVELRCDPISGHTALYWYRQSLGQGLEFLIYFQGNSAPDKSGLPSDRFSAERTGGSVSTLTIQRTQQEDSAVYLCASSSPGTSQETQYFGPGTRLLVL.